This T cell receptor beta chain was identified during a study of beta chain features in type 1 diabetes. The wider study: All samples yielded roughly 110 million examined sorted cells.

Study-level results: Cells with high TCR expression could be over-represented by cDNA sequencing. Among patients, naive, central memory and Treg TCRB repertoires appeared more similar than among healthy donors.

V shed 10 bases, J shed 3 bases, and the junction held 8 bases outside the gene matches. CDR1 and CDR2 from the germline V gene are SGHTA and FQGNSA. This CDR3 spans 15 amino acids. All of the isolated RNA was reverse transcribed, so expressed TCRB transcripts were sequenced. Repertoires were generated with immunoSEQ multiplex PCR, while TCRdb's copy carries only in-frame clones and drops some. The table lists 300,000 to 450,000 clones, roughly 21% of them singletons. Worth noting for this clone: Its antigen remains unidentified.

Each sorted population was over 98% pure. Sequencing used naive CD4+ T cells from blood. This sequence was found in a woman between 18 and 30 years old in good health. The chain combines TRBV7-2 with TRBJ2-2, with 10 bases matching TRBD2. The CDR3 spells CATGRAGGYTGELFF. CDR3 nucleotide sequence: TGTGCCACCGGACGAGCGGGAGGGTACACCGGGGAGCTGTTTTTT.